This T cell receptor (beta chain) was sequenced in a study of blood T cell repertoires in COVID-19. Study background: Whether acute or convalescent, the COVID-19 samples came from the United States, Italy and Spain.

Sequenced by immunoSEQ multiplex PCR; TCRdb stores in-frame clones only, minus some. The repertoire holds some 180,000 clones, with roughly 85% as singletons. This sequence was found in a woman older than 75 with acute or convalescent COVID-19. The specimen sequenced was peripheral blood.

The CDR3 here is CASVRDRRIRELFF. CDR3 in DNA: TGTGCCAGCGTCCGGGACAGGAGAATCCGGGAGCTGTTTTTT. V usage is TRBV19 and J usage is TRBJ2-2; 8 nucleotides line up with TRBD1. CDR3 length: 14 residues. The germline CDR1 and CDR2 sequences are LNHDA and SQIVND (reference sequence). J gave up 9 bases and V 9 bases, and 12 bases lay outside the gene matches.